The rows below give T cell receptor beta chains drawn from one sample of a study of Ad26.COV2.S vaccination and SARS-CoV-2 variants. Measured with immunoSEQ multiplex PCR; TCRdb has only the in-frame clones, and not every one. The table has approximately 410,000 clones, roughly 90% seen once. Sequences were derived from peripheral blood, sampled in a trial of Ad26.COV2.S vaccine versus placebo. The receptors were sampled from a person aged 18-65 years who received the Ad26.COV2.S COVID-19 vaccine or a placebo. CDR3s include the opening cysteine and the closing phenylalanine or tryptophan. The D gene is left open where the match is weak. Clone size is shown for a subset of rows, as once, few, many or a class of expanded clone.

J gene	V gene	clone size	D gene	CDR3 protein	CDR3 DNA
TRBJ1-2	TRBV11-2	-	-	CASSLDTSGYTF	TGTGCCAGCAGCTTAGACACTAGTGGCTACACCTTC
TRBJ1-6	TRBV7-9	-	-	CASSLGTGYIYNSPLHF	TGTGCCAGCAGCTTAGGAACGGGATACATCTATAATTCACCCCTCCACTTT
TRBJ2-3	TRBV9	once	-	CASSTRAGYGTDTQYF	TGTGCCAGCAGCACAAGAGCAGGGTACGGCACAGATACGCAGTATTTT
TRBJ2-3	TRBV4-1	-	-	CASSQRHLLEDTQYF	TGCGCCAGCAGCCAAAGACACCTACTTGAGGATACGCAGTATTTT
TRBJ2-2	TRBV5-1	-	-	CASRGGAGELFF	TGCGCCAGCAGAGGAGGCGCCGGGGAGCTGTTTTTT
TRBJ2-3	TRBV28	-	TRBD1	CASTQGAGSTDTQYF	TGTGCCAGCACCCAGGGGGCAGGGAGTACAGATACGCAGTATTTT
TRBJ2-7	TRBV27	-	TRBD1	CASSLLGTGRPYEQYF	TGTGCCAGCAGTCTCCTCGGGACAGGGAGGCCCTACGAGCAGTACTTC
TRBJ2-1	TRBV19	-	-	CASRSGGRVNEQFF	TGTGCCAGCCGATCGGGTGGAAGGGTCAATGAGCAGTTCTTC
TRBJ2-3	TRBV6-6	-	-	CASSHSGTDTQYF	TGTGCCAGCAGCCATAGTGGCACAGATACGCAGTATTTT
TRBJ2-5	TRBV25-1	once	-	CASSGGRARETQYF	TGTGCCAGCAGTGGAGGCAGGGCTAGGGAGACCCAGTACTTC
TRBJ1-4	TRBV6-5	-	-	CASSYVYATNEKLFF	TGTGCCAGCAGTTACGTTTATGCAACTAATGAAAAACTGTTTTTT
TRBJ1-2	TRBV4-3	-	TRBD1	CASSPGQELHNYGYTF	TGCGCCAGCAGCCCCGGACAGGAGCTACACAACTATGGCTACACCTTC
TRBJ2-7	TRBV18	-	TRBD1	CASSPTGTGLRSYEQYF	TGTGCCAGCTCACCGACAGGGACAGGGCTCCGGTCCTACGAGCAGTACTTC
TRBJ2-4	TRBV19	-	-	CASSARREDIQYF	TGTGCCAGTAGTGCCCGGCGGGAAGACATTCAGTACTTC
TRBJ1-1	TRBV20-1	-	TRBD1	CSAIDRQGALTEAFF	TGCAGTGCTATTGACCGACAGGGGGCTCTAACTGAAGCTTTCTTT
TRBJ2-7	TRBV5-6	-	TRBD1	CASSLPDRDEQYF	TGTGCCAGCAGCTTACCGGACAGGGACGAGCAGTACTTC
TRBJ1-4	TRBV15	-	-	CATSRDPGSANEKLFF	TGTGCCACCAGCAGAGATCCAGGGTCGGCTAATGAAAAACTGTTTTTT
TRBJ1-2	TRBV18	-	TRBD1	CASSLDRALYGYTF	TGTGCCAGCTCACTGGACAGGGCTCTCTATGGCTACACCTTC
TRBJ1-6	TRBV28	-	-	CASSFLGVNNSPLHF	TGTGCCAGCAGTTTTCTCGGAGTCAATAATTCACCCCTCCACTTT
TRBJ2-5	TRBV14	few	TRBD2	CASSQGEGRRQETQYF	TGTGCCAGCAGCCAAGGGGAGGGGAGGAGGCAAGAGACCCAGTACTTC
TRBJ2-7	TRBV9	-	TRBD1	CASSPGQASQWEQYF	TGTGCCAGCAGCCCCGGACAGGCGAGTCAATGGGAGCAGTACTTC
TRBJ1-4	TRBV7-2	-	-	CASSLVAATNEKLFF	TGTGCCAGCAGCTTAGTCGCGGCAACTAATGAAAAACTGTTTTTT
TRBJ2-3	TRBV6-5	-	TRBD1	CASISVTGKGYTQYF	TGTGCCAGCATCTCTGTGACAGGGAAGGGTTATACGCAGTATTTT
TRBJ2-5	TRBV6-5	-	-	CASSYSGLGRQETQYF	TGTGCCAGCAGTTACTCCGGGCTTGGGAGGCAAGAGACCCAGTACTTC
TRBJ2-1	TRBV19	-	TRBD2	CASSTYFVAGLYNEQFF	TGTGCCAGTAGTACCTACTTCGTAGCGGGGCTTTACAATGAGCAGTTCTTC
TRBJ1-5	TRBV28	-	TRBD1	CASYTSARGLGQPQHF	TGTGCCAGCTATACGTCCGCCAGGGGGCTAGGTCAGCCCCAGCATTTT
TRBJ2-7	TRBV6-5	-	-	CASKQGLSSYEQYF	TGTGCCAGCAAACAGGGACTGAGCTCCTACGAGCAGTACTTC
TRBJ2-3	TRBV25-1	-	TRBD2	CASSEWGGGDTDTQYF	TGTGCCAGCAGTGAATGGGGCGGGGGTGACACAGATACGCAGTATTTT
TRBJ1-5	TRBV19	-	-	CASSIRWGNQPQHF	TGTGCCAGTAGTATACGATGGGGCAATCAGCCCCAGCATTTT
TRBJ2-2	TRBV5-1	-	-	CASSLEAGELFF	TGCGCCAGCAGCTTGGAGGCCGGGGAGCTGTTTTTT
TRBJ2-7	TRBV5-6	-	-	CASSLSGVSSYEQYF	TGTGCCAGCAGCTTGAGTGGGGTTAGCTCCTACGAGCAGTACTTC
TRBJ2-7	TRBV9	-	-	CASSVAGEGYEQYF	TGTGCCAGCAGCGTAGCGGGGGAAGGCTACGAGCAGTACTTC
TRBJ2-7	TRBV5-4	-	-	CASTWPGQKQYF	TGTGCCAGCACCTGGCCCGGACAGAAGCAGTACTTC
TRBJ1-5	TRBV19	-	TRBD1	CASSSPGQGGTSQPQHF	TGTGCCAGTAGCTCGCCGGGACAGGGTGGTACGTCCCAGCCCCAGCATTTT
TRBJ1-2	TRBV23-1	-	-	CASSQNPGLTRYGYTF	TGCGCCAGCAGTCAGAACCCGGGACTTACCCGTTATGGCTACACCTTC
TRBJ2-1	TRBV7-6	-	-	CASSFTRGYYNEQFF	TGTGCCAGCAGCTTTACTCGAGGGTACTACAATGAGCAGTTCTTC
TRBJ1-6	TRBV6-1	-	-	CASSRTEINSPLHF	TGTGCCAGCAGCCGGACAGAGATAAATTCACCCCTCCACTTT
TRBJ1-5	TRBV21-1	-	-	CASSGTGVGQPQHF	TGTGCCAGCAGCGGGACAGGGGTAGGGCAGCCCCAGCATTTT
TRBJ2-7	TRBV4-1	-	-	CASSQTGVEQYF	TGCGCCAGCAGCCAGACTGGGGTCGAGCAGTACTTC
TRBJ1-2	TRBV9	-	-	CASSVVEGVGGYTF	TGTGCCAGCAGCGTAGTTGAGGGAGTCGGGGGCTACACCTTC
TRBJ2-1	TRBV5-6	-	-	CASSIDRIKIYNEQFF	TGTGCCAGCAGCATAGACCGCATCAAAATCTACAATGAGCAGTTCTTC
TRBJ1-1	TRBV10-1	-	-	CAIASEAFF	TGCGCCATTGCGTCCGAAGCTTTCTTT
TRBJ2-2	TRBV4-3	-	TRBD2	CASSQGTSGGAFDGELFF	TGCGCCAGCAGCCAAGGGACTAGCGGGGGGGCCTTTGACGGGGAGCTGTTTTTT
TRBJ2-7	TRBV5-1	-	-	CASSLTGATWEQYF	TGCGCCAGCAGCTTGACCGGGGCCACTTGGGAGCAGTACTTC
TRBJ2-2	TRBV6-6	-	-	CAGVGNTGELFF	TGTGCCGGGGTAGGAAACACCGGGGAGCTGTTTTTT
TRBJ1-6	TRBV5-8	-	-	CASSKGVSYNSPLHF	TGTGCCAGCAGTAAGGGGGTGTCCTATAATTCACCCCTCCACTTT
TRBJ2-1	TRBV18	-	-	CASSPGTYNEQFF	TGTGCCAGCTCACCAGGGACGTACAATGAGCAGTTCTTC
TRBJ1-4	TRBV20-1	-	-	CSARTGEKLFF	TGCAGTGCTCGGACCGGTGAAAAACTGTTTTTT
TRBJ2-1	TRBV5-1	-	TRBD1	CASSFDLRDRAHEQFF	TGCGCCAGCAGCTTTGATTTGCGGGACAGGGCCCATGAGCAGTTCTTC
TRBJ2-7	TRBV19	-	-	CASSIMGGPGNEQYF	TGTGCCAGTAGTATAATGGGCGGGCCCGGGAACGAGCAGTACTTC
TRBJ1-3	TRBV5-1	-	-	CASSLAQGVNTIYF	TGCGCCAGCAGCTTGGCCCAGGGTGTAAACACCATATATTTT
TRBJ2-7	TRBV4-3	-	-	CASSRTTGREQYF	TGCGCCAGCAGCCGAACTACAGGGCGCGAGCAGTACTTC
TRBJ2-7	TRBV6-2/TRBV6-3	-	TRBD2	CASSYRAGGREQYF	TGTGCCAGCAGTTACCGTGCGGGGGGGCGGGAGCAGTACTTC
TRBJ1-5	TRBV19	-	-	CASSLAGPQHF	TGTGCCAGTAGTCTCGCTGGGCCCCAGCATTTT